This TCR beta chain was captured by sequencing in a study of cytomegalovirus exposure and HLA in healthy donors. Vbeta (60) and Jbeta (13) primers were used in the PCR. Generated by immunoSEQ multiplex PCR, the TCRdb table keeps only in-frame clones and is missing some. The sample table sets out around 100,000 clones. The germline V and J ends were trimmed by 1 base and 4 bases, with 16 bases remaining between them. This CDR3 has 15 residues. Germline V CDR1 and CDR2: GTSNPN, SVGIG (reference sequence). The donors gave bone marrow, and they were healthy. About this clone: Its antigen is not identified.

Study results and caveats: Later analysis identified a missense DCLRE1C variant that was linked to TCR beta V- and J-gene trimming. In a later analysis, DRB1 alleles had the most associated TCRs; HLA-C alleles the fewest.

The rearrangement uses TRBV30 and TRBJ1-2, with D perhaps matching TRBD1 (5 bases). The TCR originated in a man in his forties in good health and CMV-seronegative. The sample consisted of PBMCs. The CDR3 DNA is TGTGCCTGGAGTGGTAAGGGGTACGGTGCCTATGGCTACACCTTC. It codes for CAWSGKGYGAYGYTF.